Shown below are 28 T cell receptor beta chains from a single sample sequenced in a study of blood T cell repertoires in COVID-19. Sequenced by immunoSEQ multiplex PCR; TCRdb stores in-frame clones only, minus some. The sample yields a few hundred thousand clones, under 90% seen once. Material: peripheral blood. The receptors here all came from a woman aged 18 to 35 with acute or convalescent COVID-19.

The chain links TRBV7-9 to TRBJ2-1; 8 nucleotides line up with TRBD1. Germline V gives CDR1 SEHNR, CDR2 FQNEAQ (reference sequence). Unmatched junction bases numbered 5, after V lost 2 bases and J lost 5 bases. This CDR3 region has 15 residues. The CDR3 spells CASSLTQGVNNEQFF. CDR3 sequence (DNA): TGTGCCAGCAGCTTAACACAGGGGGTAAACAATGAGCAGTTCTTC.

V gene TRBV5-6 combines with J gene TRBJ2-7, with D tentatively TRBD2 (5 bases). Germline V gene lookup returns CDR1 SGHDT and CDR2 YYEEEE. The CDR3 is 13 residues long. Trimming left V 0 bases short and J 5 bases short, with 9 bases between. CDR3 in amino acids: CASSLGGSHEQYF. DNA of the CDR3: TGTGCCAGCAGCTTGGGCGGGTCCCACGAGCAGTACTTC.

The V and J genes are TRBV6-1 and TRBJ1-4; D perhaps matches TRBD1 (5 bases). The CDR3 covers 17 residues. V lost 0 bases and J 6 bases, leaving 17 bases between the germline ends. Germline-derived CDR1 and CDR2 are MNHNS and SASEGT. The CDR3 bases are TGTGCCAGCAGTGAAGCCCCCGTCGGGCAGGGCTATGAAAAACTGTTTTTT. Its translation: CASSEAPVGQGYEKLFF.

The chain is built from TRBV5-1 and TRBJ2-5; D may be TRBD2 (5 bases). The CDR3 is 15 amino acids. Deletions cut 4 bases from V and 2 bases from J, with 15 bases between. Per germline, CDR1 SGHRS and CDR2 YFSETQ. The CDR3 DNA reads TGCGCCAGCAGCACCGCAGGCGGACTGCAAGAGACCCAGTACTTC. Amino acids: CASSTAGGLQETQYF.

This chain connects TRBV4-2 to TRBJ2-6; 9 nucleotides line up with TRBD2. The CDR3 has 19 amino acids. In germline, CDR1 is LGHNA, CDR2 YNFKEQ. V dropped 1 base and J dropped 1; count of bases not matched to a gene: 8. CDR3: CASSQGLAVGPSGANVLTF. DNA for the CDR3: TGTGCCAGCAGCCAAGGACTAGCGGTTGGCCCTTCTGGGGCCAACGTCCTGACTTTC.

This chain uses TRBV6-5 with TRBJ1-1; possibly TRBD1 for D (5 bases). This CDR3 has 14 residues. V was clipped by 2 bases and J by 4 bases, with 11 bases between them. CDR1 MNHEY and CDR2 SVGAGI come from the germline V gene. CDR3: CASSYGGGGTEAFF. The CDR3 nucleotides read TGTGCCAGCAGTTACGGCGGCGGGGGCACTGAAGCTTTCTTT.

CDR3 region: CASSLVPGGTDTQYF. DNA of the CDR3: TGTGCCAGCAGCTTAGTCCCAGGGGGCACAGATACGCAGTATTTT. The chain recombines TRBV11-3 with TRBJ2-3; weak D call: TRBD1 (6 bases). V dropped 1 base and J dropped 1 base, with 9 bases sitting between them. Per the germline V gene, CDR1 is SGHNT and CDR2 is YENEEA. The CDR3 is made up of 15 amino acids.

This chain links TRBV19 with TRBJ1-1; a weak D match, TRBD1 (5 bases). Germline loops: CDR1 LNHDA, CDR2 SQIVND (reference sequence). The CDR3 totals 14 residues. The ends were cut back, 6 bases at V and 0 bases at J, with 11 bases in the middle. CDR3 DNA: TGTGCCAGTAGGCGGGGACTCCTGAACACTGAAGCTTTCTTT. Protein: CASRRGLLNTEAFF.

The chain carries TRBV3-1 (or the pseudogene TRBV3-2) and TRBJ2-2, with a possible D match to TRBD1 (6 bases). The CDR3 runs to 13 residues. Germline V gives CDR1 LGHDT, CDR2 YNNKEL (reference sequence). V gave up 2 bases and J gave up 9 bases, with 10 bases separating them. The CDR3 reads CASSQSGEWELFF. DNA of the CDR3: TGTGCCAGCAGCCAATCAGGGGAATGGGAGCTGTTTTTT.

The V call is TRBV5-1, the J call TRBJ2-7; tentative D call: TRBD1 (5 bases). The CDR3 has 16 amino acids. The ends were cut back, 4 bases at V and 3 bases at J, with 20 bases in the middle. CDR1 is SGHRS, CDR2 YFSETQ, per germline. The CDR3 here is CASSERSGAKDYEQYF. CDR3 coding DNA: TGCGCCAGCAGCGAGAGGAGTGGGGCGAAAGACTACGAGCAGTACTTC.

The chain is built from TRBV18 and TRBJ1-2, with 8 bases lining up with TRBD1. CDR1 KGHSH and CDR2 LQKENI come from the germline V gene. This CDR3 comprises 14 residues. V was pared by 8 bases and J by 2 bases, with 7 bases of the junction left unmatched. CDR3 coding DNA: TGTGCCAGCCAAACAGGGACAGGCAACTATGGCTACACCTTC. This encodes CASQTGTGNYGYTF.

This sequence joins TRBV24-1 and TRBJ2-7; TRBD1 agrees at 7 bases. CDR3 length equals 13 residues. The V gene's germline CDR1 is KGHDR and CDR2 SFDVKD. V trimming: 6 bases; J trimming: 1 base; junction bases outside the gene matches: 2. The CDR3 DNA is TGTGCCACCAGTACGGGACAGTCCTACGAGCAGTACTTC. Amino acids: CATSTGQSYEQYF.

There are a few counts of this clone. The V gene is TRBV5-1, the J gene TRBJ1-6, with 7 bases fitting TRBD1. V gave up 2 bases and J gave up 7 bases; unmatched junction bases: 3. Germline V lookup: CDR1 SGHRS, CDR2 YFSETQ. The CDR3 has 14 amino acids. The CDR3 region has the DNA TGCGCCAGCAGCTTTCGACAGGGAAATTCACCCCTCCACTTT. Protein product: CASSFRQGNSPLHF.

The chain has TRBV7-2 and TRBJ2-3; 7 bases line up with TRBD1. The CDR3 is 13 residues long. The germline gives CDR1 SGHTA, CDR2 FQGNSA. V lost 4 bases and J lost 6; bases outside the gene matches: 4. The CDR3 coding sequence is TGTGCCAGCAGCTCGGGACAGTGGGATACGCAGTATTTT. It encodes CASSSGQWDTQYF.

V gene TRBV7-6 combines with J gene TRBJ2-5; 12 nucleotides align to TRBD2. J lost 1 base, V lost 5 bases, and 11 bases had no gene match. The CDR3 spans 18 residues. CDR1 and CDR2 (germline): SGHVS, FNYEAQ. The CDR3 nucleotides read TGTGCCAGCAGCCTCGAAGGGGGACTAGCGGGCCGCCAAGAGACCCAGTACTTC. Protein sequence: CASSLEGGLAGRQETQYF.

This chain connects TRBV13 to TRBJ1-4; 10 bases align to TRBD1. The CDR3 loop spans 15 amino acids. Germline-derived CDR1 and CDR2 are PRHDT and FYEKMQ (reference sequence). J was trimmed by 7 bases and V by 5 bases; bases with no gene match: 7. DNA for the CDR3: TGTGCCAGCAGCCCAAGGACAGGGGGTGGTGAAAAACTGTTTTTT. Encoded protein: CASSPRTGGGEKLFF.

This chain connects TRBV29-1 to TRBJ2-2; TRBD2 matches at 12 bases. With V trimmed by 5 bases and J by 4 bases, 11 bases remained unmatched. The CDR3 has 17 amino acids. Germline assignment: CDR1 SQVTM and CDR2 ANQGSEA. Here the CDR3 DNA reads TGCAGCGTTAGGTCCCCGGTGACTAGCGGGGGCACCGGGGAGCTGTTTTTT. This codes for CSVRSPVTSGGTGELFF.

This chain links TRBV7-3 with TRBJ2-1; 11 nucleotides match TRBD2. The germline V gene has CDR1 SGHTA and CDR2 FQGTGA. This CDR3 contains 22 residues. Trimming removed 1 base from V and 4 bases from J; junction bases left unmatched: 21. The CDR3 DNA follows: TGTGCCAGCAGCTTAAGGGGCGACCCGGGAGGACTAGCGGGCTTACCTTACAATGAGCAGTTCTTC. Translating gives CASSLRGDPGGLAGLPYNEQFF.

CDR3 coding DNA: TGTGCCAGCAGCCAAGATTGGTCGGTGGCCACAGGGTACGAGCAGTACTTC. Encoded protein: CASSQDWSVATGYEQYF. This chain joins TRBV3-1 (or the pseudogene TRBV3-2) and TRBJ2-7; D is possibly TRBD1 (6 bases). CDR3 length equals 17 residues. Looked up from germline, CDR1 is LGHDT and CDR2 is YNNKEL (reference sequence). The V gene lost 0 bases and the J gene lost 4 bases, with 19 bases spanning the gap.

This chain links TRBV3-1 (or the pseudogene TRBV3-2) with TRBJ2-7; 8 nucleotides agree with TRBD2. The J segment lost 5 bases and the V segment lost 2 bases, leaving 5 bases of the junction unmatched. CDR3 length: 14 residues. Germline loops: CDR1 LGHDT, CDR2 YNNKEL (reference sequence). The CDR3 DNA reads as TGTGCCAGCAGCCAAAGCGGGAGTGTCAACGAGCAGTACTTC. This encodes CASSQSGSVNEQYF.

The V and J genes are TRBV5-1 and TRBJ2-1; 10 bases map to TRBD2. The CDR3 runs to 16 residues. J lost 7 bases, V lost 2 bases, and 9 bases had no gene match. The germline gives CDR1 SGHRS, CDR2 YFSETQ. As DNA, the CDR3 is TGCGCCAGCAGCTTCGGGCTAGCGGGAGTCGATAATGAGCAGTTCTTC. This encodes CASSFGLAGVDNEQFF. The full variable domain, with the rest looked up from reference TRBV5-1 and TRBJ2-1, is KAGVTQTPRYLIKTRGQQVTLSCSPISGHRSVSWYQQTPGQGLQFLFEYFSETQRNKGNFPGRFSGRQFSNSRSEMNVSTLELGDSALYLCASSFGLAGVDNEQFFGPGTRLTVL.

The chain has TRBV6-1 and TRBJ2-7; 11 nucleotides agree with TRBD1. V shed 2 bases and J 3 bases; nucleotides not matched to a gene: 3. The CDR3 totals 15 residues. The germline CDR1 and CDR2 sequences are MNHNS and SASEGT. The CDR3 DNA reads TGTGCCAGCAGTGAAAGGGACAGGGGGGTCTACGAGCAGTACTTC. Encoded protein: CASSERDRGVYEQYF.

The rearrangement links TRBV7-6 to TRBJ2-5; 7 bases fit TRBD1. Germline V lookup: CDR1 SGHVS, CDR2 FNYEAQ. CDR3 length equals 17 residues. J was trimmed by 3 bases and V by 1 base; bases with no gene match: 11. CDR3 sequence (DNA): TGTGCCAGCAGCTTAGTGGCCCCTCCGGGACAGAAAGAGACCCAGTACTTC. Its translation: CASSLVAPPGQKETQYF.

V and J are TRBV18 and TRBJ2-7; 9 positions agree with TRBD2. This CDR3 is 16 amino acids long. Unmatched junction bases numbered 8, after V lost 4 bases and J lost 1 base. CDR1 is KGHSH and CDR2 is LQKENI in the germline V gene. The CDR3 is CASSREDLAGSYEQYF. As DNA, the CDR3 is TGTGCCAGCTCACGCGAGGATCTAGCGGGATCCTACGAGCAGTACTTC.

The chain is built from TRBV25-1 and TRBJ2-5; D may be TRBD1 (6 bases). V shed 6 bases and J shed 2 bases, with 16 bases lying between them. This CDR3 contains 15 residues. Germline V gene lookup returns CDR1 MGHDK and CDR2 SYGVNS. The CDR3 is CASSNRASVQETQYF. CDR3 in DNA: TGTGCCAGCAGCAACAGGGCCAGCGTACAAGAGACCCAGTACTTC.

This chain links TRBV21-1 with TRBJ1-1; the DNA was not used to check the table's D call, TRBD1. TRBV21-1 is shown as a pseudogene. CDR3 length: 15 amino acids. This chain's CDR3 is CASSKDRDMNTEAFF. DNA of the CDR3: TGTGCCAGCAGCAAAGACAGGGACATGAACACTGAAGCTTTCTTT.

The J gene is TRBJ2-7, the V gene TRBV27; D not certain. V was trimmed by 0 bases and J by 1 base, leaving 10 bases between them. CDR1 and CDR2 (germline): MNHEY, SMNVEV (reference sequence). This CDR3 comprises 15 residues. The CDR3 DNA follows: TGTGCCAGCAGTTTATCGCTCAGCGAGTCCTACGAGCAGTACTTC. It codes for CASSLSLSESYEQYF.

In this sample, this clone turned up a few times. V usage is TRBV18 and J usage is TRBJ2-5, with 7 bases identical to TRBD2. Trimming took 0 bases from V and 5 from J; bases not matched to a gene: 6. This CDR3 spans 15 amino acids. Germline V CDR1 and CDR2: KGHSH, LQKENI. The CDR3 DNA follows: TGTGCCAGCTCACCACCGAACGGGGAGGGTGAGACCCAGTACTTC. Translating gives CASSPPNGEGETQYF.